A selection of T cell receptor beta chains follows, all from one sample in a study of T cells in Graves' hyperthyroidism and ophthalmopathy. TCRdb recomputed calls from the multiplex PCR reads with MiXCR, one row per CDR3 protein. The table lists under 450,000 distinct CDR3 sequences, around 14% of them singletons. Sequenced material: blood. These receptors came from a woman aged 18-30 years with Graves' hyperthyroidism. CDR3s include the opening cysteine and the closing phenylalanine or tryptophan. D genes are given only for firm matches. Only some rows state a clone size, as once, few, many or a class for expanded clones.

j_call | clone_size | v_call | d_call | cdr3_nt | cdr3_aa
TRBJ2-7 | once | TRBV28 | TRBD1 | TGTGCCAGCAGTTTCCTCCGGGACAGGGGATACGGCGAGCAGTACTTC | CASSFLRDRGYGEQYF
TRBJ2-1 | many | TRBV29-1 | . | TGCAGCGTTGATCTGGCGTACAATGAGCAGTTCTTC | CSVDLAYNEQFF
TRBJ2-1 | . | TRBV9 | . | TGTGCCAGCAGCACGGACTTTTACAATGAGCAGTTCTTC | CASSTDFYNEQFF
TRBJ1-5 | many | TRBV7-2 | . | TGTGCCAGCAGCTTAGCAAGTGAGGAGGCCCAGCATTTT | CASSLASEEAQHF
TRBJ2-7 | few | TRBV6-1 | . | TGTGCCAGCAGAGACCGGGGACCCCAGGGACATTACGAGCAGTACTTC | CASRDRGPQGHYEQYF
TRBJ2-7 | many | TRBV27 | TRBD1 | TGTGCCAGCAGCCCGACAGGGGCGCCCGAGCAGTACTTC | CASSPTGAPEQYF
TRBJ2-3 | many | TRBV18 | TRBD1 | TGTGCCAGCTCATCCAAAGACAGGGTCCCAGATACGCAGTATTTT | CASSSKDRVPDTQYF
TRBJ2-6 | few | TRBV7-7 | . | TGTGCTAGCAGCCCCCTCGATTGGGATACTGGGGCCAACGTCCTGACTTTC | CASSPLDWDTGANVLTF
TRBJ1-5 | . | TRBV20-1 | TRBD1 | TGCAGTTCAGGGGGGGCCGGGACAGGGAATAGTCAGCCCCAGCATTTT | CSSGGAGTGNSQPQHF
TRBJ1-5 | many | TRBV7-9 | . | TGTGCCAGCAGCTTAGAAGGGGGTATCGGCAATCAGCCCCAGCATTTT | CASSLEGGIGNQPQHF
TRBJ1-1 | . | TRBV29-1 | . | TGCAGCGTTGGGGACGGGGCCGAAGCTTTCTTT | CSVGDGAEAFF
TRBJ2-7 | . | TRBV7-2 | TRBD2 | TGTGCCAGCAGCTTAAGACTAGCGGGCACCCACCACGAGCAGTACTTC | CASSLRLAGTHHEQYF